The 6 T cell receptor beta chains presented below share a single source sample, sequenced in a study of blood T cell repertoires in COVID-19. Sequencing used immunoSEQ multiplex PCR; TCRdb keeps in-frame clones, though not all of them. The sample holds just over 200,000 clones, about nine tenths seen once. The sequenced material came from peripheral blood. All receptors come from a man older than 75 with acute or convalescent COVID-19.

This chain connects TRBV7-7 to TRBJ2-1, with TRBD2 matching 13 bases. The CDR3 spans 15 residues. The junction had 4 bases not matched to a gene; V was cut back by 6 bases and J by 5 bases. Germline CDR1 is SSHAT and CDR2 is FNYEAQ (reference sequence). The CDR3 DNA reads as TGTGCCAGCAGTCCACTAGCGGGAGGGAACAATGAGCAGTTCTTC. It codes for CASSPLAGGNNEQFF.

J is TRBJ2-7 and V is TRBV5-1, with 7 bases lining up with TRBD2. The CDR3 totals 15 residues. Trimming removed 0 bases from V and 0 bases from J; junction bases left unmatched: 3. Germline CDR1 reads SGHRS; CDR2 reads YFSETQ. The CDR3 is CASSLASGNSYEQYF. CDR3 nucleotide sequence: TGCGCCAGCAGCTTGGCTAGCGGAAACTCCTACGAGCAGTACTTC.

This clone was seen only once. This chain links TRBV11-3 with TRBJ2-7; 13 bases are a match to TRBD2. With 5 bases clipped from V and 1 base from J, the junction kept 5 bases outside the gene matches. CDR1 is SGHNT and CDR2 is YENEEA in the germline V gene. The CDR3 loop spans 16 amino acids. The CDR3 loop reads CASSRGGLAGSYEQYF. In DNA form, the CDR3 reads TGTGCCAGCAGCCGGGGGGGACTAGCGGGATCCTACGAGCAGTACTTC.

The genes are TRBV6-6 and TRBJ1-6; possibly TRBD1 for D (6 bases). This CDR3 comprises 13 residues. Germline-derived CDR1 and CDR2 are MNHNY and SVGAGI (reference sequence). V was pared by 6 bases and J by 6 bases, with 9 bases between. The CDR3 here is CASRDSRNSPLHF. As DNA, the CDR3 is TGTGCCAGCAGGGACAGCCGTAATTCACCCCTCCACTTT.

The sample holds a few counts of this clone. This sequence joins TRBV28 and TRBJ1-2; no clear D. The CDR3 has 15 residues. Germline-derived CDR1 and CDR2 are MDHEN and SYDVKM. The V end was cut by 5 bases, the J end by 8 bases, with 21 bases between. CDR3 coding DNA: TGTGCCAGCAGTACCCCGACATCGCCGAACTGGGGCTACACCTTC. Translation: CASSTPTSPNWGYTF.

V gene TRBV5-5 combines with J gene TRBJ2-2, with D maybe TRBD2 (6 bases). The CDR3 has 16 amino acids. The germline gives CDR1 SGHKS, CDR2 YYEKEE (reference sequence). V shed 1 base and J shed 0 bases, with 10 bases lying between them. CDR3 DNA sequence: TGTGCCAGCAGCTTGTGGAGGGGATCGAACACCGGGGAGCTGTTTTTT. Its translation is CASSLWRGSNTGELFF.